The 11 T cell receptor beta chains reported below all come from one sample, sequenced in a study of T-cell memory formation after mild COVID-19. Each CDR3 protein gets one entry after TCRdb re-called the 5' RACE reads with MiXCR. Of roughly 500,000 distinct CDR3 sequences detected, just over 20% appear once; the ten largest clones hold roughly an eighth. Material for sequencing was PBMCs or a T cell subset sorted from them (not recorded which). The origin of the receptors is an adult woman who had mild COVID-19 (a few samples of this study predate the infection). Cell type and time point are not known.

This clonotype was seen at least ten times. This chain connects TRBV7-9 to TRBJ2-2; TRBD1 might be the D (5 bases). Germline CDR1 and CDR2: SEHNR and FQNEAQ (reference sequence). V lost 5 bases and J lost 4, with 14 bases in between. The CDR3 is made up of 15 amino acids. CDR3 in amino acids: CASSPTGHSTGELFF. CDR3 coding DNA: TGTGCCAGCAGCCCCACCGGACACTCCACCGGGGAGCTGTTTTTT.

The chain joins TRBV15 to TRBJ2-7, with D maybe TRBD2 (6 bases). CDR1 is LNHNV and CDR2 is YYDKDF in the germline V gene (reference sequence). This CDR3 spans 16 amino acids. V was clipped by 3 bases and J by 5 bases, with 20 bases between them. The CDR3 DNA follows: TGTGCCACCAGCAGGGGAAACCGGGACTCGGGGGACGAGCAGTACTTC. It specifies CATSRGNRDSGDEQYF.

The chain couples TRBV14 to TRBJ2-1; no reliable D call. There are 11 residues in the CDR3. Looked up from germline, CDR1 is SGHDN and CDR2 is FVKESK. V was shortened by 5 bases and J by 6 bases, with 5 bases between the two germline ends. For the CDR3, the DNA is TGTGCCAGCAGCGCCTTCAATGAGCAGTTCTTC. It specifies CASSAFNEQFF. The full variable domain, its missing parts supplied by reference TRBV14 and TRBJ2-1, is EAGVTQFPSHSVIEKGQTVTLRCDPISGHDNLYWYRRVMGKEIKFLLHFVKESKQDESGMPNNRFLAERTGGTYSTLKVQPAELEDSGVYFCASSAFNEQFFGPGTRLTVL.

This clonotype was seen more than once but under ten times. The rearrangement links TRBV12-3 or TRBV12-4 to TRBJ2-3, with 10 bases that match TRBD2. V was pared by 7 bases and J by 2 bases, with 12 bases of the junction left unmatched. There are 17 residues in the CDR3. CDR3 in amino acids: CASTPRLAGVNTDTQYF. The CDR3 nucleotides are TGTGCCAGCACCCCGAGGCTAGCGGGGGTCAACACAGATACGCAGTATTTT.

The rearrangement links TRBV5-1 to TRBJ2-7, with TRBD1 matching over 8 bases. Germline V CDR1 and CDR2: SGHRS, YFSETQ. Losses at the gene ends were 4 bases for V and 0 bases for J; bases not matched to a gene: 9. CDR3 length: 16 residues. In nucleotides, the CDR3 is TGCGCCAGCAGCCTGGGACGGACAGGGAGCTCCTACGAGCAGTACTTC. Protein product: CASSLGRTGSSYEQYF. Full variable domain (rest looked up from reference TRBV5-1 and TRBJ2-7): KAGVTQTPRYLIKTRGQQVTLSCSPISGHRSVSWYQQTPGQGLQFLFEYFSETQRNKGNFPGRFSGRQFSNSRSEMNVSTLELGDSALYLCASSLGRTGSSYEQYFGPGTRLTVT.

The table lists this clonotype with a few counts. The chain employs TRBV20-1 and TRBJ1-5; 9 bases align to TRBD1. Germline lookup yields CDR1 DFQATT and CDR2 SNEGSKA (reference sequence). With 6 bases clipped from V and 5 bases from J, the junction kept 8 bases outside the gene matches. This CDR3 has 14 amino acids. The CDR3 reads CSARDRVGDQPQHF. The CDR3 DNA reads as TGCAGTGCCCGGGACAGGGTAGGCGATCAGCCCCAGCATTTT.

This clonotype appeared a few times. The gene calls are TRBV3-1 and TRBJ2-7; D might be TRBD1 or TRBD2, each matching 5 bases. The V gene lost 3 bases and the J gene lost 2 bases, with 11 bases spanning the gap. CDR3 length: 14 amino acids. In germline, CDR1 is LGHDT, CDR2 YNNKEL (reference sequence). CDR3 sequence (DNA): TGTGCCAGCAGCCAGGGGACCGAGGCCTACGAGCAGTACTTC. Its protein is CASSQGTEAYEQYF.

This chain joins TRBV5-1 and TRBJ1-2; D perhaps matches TRBD1 (6 bases). V was pared by 4 bases and J by 4 bases, with 14 bases between. The CDR3 has 14 residues. The germline CDR1 and CDR2 sequences are SGHRS and YFSETQ. CDR3: CASSPWDTVYGYTF. Written as DNA, the CDR3 is TGCGCCAGCAGCCCATGGGACACTGTCTATGGCTACACCTTC.

The chain combines TRBV5-1 with TRBJ1-1, with D possibly being TRBD1 (5 bases). Per the germline V gene, CDR1 is SGHRS and CDR2 is YFSETQ. V lost 0 bases, J lost 10 bases, and 13 bases lay in between. The CDR3 loop spans 13 amino acids. DNA for the CDR3: TGCGCCAGCAGCTTGGACAGGAGCGGGGGAGCTTTCTTT. Translation: CASSLDRSGGAFF. The full variable domain, in which reference TRBV5-1 and TRBJ1-1 provide the parts outside the CDR3, is KAGVTQTPRYLIKTRGQQVTLSCSPISGHRSVSWYQQTPGQGLQFLFEYFSETQRNKGNFPGRFSGRQFSNSRSEMNVSTLELGDSALYLCASSLDRSGGAFFGQGTRLTVV.

The chain links TRBV14 to TRBJ1-2; D remains ambiguous. The V gene lost 5 bases and the J gene lost 4 bases, with 14 bases spanning the gap. This CDR3 region has 14 residues. Germline CDR1 reads SGHDN; CDR2 reads FVKESK. CDR3: CASSGFGRGYGYTF. CDR3 sequence (DNA): TGTGCCAGCAGCGGATTCGGGCGGGGCTATGGCTACACCTTC.

The rearrangement uses TRBV6-5 and TRBJ1-5; D is undetermined. CDR1 MNHEY and CDR2 SVGAGI come from the germline V gene. This CDR3 is 12 amino acids long. Trimming cost V 6 bases and J 6 bases, with 9 bases left between them. The CDR3 DNA is TGTGCCAGCAGGACCCGGGGTCAGCCCCAGCATTTT. Translated: CASRTRGQPQHF.